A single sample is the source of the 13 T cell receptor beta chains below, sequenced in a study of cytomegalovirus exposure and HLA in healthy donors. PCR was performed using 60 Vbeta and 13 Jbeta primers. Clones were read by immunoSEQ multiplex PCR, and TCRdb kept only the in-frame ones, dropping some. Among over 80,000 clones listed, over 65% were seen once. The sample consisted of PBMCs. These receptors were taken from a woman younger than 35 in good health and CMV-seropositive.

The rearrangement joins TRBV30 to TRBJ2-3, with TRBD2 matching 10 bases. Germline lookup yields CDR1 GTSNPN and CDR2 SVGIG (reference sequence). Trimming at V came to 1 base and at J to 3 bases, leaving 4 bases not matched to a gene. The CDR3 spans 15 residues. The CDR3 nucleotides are TGTGCCTGGAGTGCTAGCGGGAGAGGAACAGATACGCAGTATTTT. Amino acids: CAWSASGRGTDTQYF.

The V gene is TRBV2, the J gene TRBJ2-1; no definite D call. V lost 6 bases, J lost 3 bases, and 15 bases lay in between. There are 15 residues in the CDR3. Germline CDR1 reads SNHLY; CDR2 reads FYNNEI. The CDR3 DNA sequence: TGTGCCAGCAGCGACGACTCGAACCACTACAATGAGCAGTTCTTC. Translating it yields CASSDDSNHYNEQFF.

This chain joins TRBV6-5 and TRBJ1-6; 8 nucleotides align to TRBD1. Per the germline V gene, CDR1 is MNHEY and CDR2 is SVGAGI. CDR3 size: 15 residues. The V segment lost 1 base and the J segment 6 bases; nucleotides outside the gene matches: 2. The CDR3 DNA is TGTGCCAGCAGTTACTGGGACAGGAGTAATTCACCCCTCCACTTT. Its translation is CASSYWDRSNSPLHF.

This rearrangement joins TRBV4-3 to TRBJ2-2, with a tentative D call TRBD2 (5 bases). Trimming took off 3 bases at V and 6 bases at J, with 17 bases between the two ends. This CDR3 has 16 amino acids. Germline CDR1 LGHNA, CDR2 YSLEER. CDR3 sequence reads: CASSQESSSFPGELFF. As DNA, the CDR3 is TGCGCCAGCAGCCAGGAGTCTAGCTCGTTCCCCGGGGAGCTGTTTTTT.

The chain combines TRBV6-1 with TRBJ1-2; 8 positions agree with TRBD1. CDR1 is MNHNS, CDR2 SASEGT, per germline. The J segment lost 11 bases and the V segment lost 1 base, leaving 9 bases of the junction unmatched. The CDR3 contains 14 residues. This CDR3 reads CASSEGTGKMQYTF. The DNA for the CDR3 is TGTGCCAGCAGTGAAGGGACAGGGAAAATGCAGTACACCTTC.

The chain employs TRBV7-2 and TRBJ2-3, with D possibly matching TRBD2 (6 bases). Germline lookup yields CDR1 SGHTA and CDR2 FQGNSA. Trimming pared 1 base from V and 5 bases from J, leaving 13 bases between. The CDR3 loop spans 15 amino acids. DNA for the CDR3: TGTGCCAGCAGCTTAGAGGGGCGGGGTGAAGATACGCAGTATTTT. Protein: CASSLEGRGEDTQYF.

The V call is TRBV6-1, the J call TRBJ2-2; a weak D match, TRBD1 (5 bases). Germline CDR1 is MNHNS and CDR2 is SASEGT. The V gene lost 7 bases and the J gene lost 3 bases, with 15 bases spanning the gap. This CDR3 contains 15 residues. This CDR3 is CASTRTGADTGELFF. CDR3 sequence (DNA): TGTGCCAGCACCCGTACTGGGGCGGACACCGGGGAGCTGTTTTTT.

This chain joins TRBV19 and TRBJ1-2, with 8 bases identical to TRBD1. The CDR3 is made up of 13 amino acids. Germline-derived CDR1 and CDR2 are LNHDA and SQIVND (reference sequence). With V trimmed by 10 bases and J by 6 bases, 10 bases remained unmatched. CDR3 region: CATADRAGDGYTF. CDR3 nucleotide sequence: TGTGCCACTGCGGACAGGGCTGGGGATGGCTACACCTTC. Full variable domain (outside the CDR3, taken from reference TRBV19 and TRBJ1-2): DGGITQSPKYLFRKEGQNVTLSCEQNLNHDAMYWYRQDPGQGLRLIYYSQIVNDFQKGDIAEGYSVSREKKESFPLTVTSAQKNPTAFYLCATADRAGDGYTFGSGTRLTVV.

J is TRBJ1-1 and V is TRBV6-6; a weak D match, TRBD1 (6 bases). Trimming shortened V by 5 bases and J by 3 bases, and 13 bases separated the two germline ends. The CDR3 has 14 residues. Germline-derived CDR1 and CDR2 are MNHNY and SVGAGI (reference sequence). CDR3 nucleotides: TGTGCCAGCAGTCCCCAGGCAGGGGACACTGAAGCTTTCTTT. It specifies CASSPQAGDTEAFF.

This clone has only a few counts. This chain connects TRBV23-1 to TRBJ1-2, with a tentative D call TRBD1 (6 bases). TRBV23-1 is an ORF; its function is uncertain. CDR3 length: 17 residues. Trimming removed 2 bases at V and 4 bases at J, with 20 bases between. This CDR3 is CASSQLRDRQVFYGYTF. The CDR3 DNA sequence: TGCGCCAGCAGTCAACTCCGAGACCGACAGGTTTTCTATGGCTACACCTTC.

The CDR3 protein is CASSPTRGPGQHF. For the CDR3, the DNA is TGTGCCAGCAGCCCCACCAGGGGGCCTGGGCAGCATTTT. The chain combines TRBV7-8 with TRBJ1-5, with 8 bases lining up with TRBD1. V trimming: 5 bases; J trimming: 13 bases; junction bases outside the gene matches: 10. CDR1 SGHVS and CDR2 FQNEAQ come from the germline V gene. The CDR3 has 13 residues.

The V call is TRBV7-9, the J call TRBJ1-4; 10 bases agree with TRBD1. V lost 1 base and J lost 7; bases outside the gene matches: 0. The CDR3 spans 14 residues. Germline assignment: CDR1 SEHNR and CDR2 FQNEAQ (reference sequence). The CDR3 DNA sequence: TGTGCCAGCAGCTTAGGGGACAGGGGTGAAAAACTGTTTTTT. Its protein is CASSLGDRGEKLFF.

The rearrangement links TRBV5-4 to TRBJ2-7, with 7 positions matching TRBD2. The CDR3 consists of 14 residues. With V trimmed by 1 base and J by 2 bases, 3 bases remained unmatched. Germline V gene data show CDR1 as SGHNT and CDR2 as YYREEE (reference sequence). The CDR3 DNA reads TGTGCCAGCAGCTTGCCGGGAGGCACCTACGAGCAGTACTTC. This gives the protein CASSLPGGTYEQYF. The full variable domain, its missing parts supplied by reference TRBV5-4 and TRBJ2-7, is ETGVTQSPTHLIKTRGQQVTLRCSSQSGHNTVSWYQQALGQGPQFIFQYYREEENGRGNFPPRFSGLQFPNYSSELNVNALELDDSALYLCASSLPGGTYEQYFGPGTRLTVT.